This T cell receptor (beta chain) was sequenced for a study of cytomegalovirus exposure and HLA in healthy donors. This CDR3 is built from 14 residues. Between the trimmed V and J ends, which lost 2 bases and 3 bases, there was a span of 7 bases. Germline V gene data show CDR1 as MNHNS and CDR2 as SASEGT. In its sample, this clone was seen a few times. Vbeta (60) and Jbeta (13) primers were used in the PCR. Measured with immunoSEQ multiplex PCR; TCRdb has only the in-frame clones, and not every one. Here the sample spans 150,000 to 200,000 clones, around 90% being singletons. The chain couples TRBV6-1 to TRBJ1-4, with TRBD1 as a possible D gene (5 bases). Sequenced sample: PBMCs. The sequence came from a boy aged 2-15 years in good health and CMV-seronegative. CDR3 sequence (DNA): TGTGCCAGCAGTGAACAGGGATCTAATGAAAAACTGTTTTTT. This translates into CASSEQGSNEKLFF.